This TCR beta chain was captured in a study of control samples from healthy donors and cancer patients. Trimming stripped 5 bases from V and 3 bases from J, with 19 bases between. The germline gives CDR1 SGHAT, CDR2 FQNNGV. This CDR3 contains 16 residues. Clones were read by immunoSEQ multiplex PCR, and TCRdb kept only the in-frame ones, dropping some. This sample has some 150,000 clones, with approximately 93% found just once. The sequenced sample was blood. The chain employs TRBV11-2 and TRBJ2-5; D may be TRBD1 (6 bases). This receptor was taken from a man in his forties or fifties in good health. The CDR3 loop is CASSQGLQGMKETQYF. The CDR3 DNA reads TGTGCCAGCAGCCAAGGGCTACAGGGAATGAAAGAGACCCAGTACTTC.